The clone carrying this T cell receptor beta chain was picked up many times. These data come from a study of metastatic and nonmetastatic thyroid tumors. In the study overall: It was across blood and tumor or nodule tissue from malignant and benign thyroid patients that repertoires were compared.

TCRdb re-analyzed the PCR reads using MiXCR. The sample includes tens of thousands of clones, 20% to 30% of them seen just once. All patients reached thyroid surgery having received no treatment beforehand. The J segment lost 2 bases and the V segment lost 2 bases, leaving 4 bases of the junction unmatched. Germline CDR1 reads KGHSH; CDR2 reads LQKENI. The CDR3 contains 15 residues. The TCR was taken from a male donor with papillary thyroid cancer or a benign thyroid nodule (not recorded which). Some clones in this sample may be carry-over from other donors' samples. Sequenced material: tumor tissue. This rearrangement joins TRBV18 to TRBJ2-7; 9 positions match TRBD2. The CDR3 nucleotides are TGTGCCAGCTCACCAATAGCGGGGGTTCCCTACGAGCAGTACTTC. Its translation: CASSPIAGVPYEQYF.